One and the same sample provided the 9 T cell receptor beta chains below, sequenced in a study of naive and memory T cell subsets. This sample's treatment: skin biopsy from PPD injection site in Mantoux-positive individual. A UMI-containing oligonucleotide was joined by 3' ligation to the TCR cDNA template. Amplification of ligated cDNA took four PCR rounds with SP2 and nested alpha and beta constant primers. A single record per CDR3 protein comes from TCRdb applying MiXCR to the UMI-ligation and nested PCR reads. The data contain roughly 36,000 distinct CDR3 sequences, more than 9.5% of them seen just once; the ten biggest clones take up roughly 3.9%. Here the sequenced sample was skin, taken from a tuberculin skin test site. The receptors come from an adult in good health.

This clonotype has more than one count but fewer than ten. The chain carries TRBV13 and TRBJ1-2, with 7 bases aligning to TRBD1. V shed 5 bases and J 0 bases; nucleotides not matched to a gene: 9. CDR1 is PRHDT, CDR2 FYEKMQ, per germline (reference sequence). The CDR3 sequence is 16 residues long. The CDR3 protein is CASSGGTDTTNYGYTF. The CDR3 DNA reads as TGTGCCAGCAGCGGAGGGACAGACACAACTAACTATGGCTACACCTTC.

The chain combines TRBV5-5 with TRBJ1-3; the D gene is possibly TRBD1 (5 bases). The germline V gene encodes CDR1 SGHKS and CDR2 YYEKEE (reference sequence). The CDR3 length is 15 residues. V gave up 5 bases and J gave up 3 bases, with 15 bases separating them. CDR3 nucleotide sequence: TGTGCCAGCAGACTGACAGTTCGGGTTGGAAACACCATATATTTT. This codes for CASRLTVRVGNTIYF. Full variable domain (outside the CDR3, taken from reference TRBV5-5 and TRBJ1-3): DAGVTQSPTHLIKTRGQQVTLRCSPISGHKSVSWYQQVLGQGPQFIFQYYEKEERGRGNFPDRFSARQFPNYSSELNVNALLLGDSALYLCASRLTVRVGNTIYFGEGSWLTVV.

This clonotype came up a few times. The chain has TRBV27 and TRBJ1-1; 10 bases agree with TRBD1. The germline V gene has CDR1 MNHEY and CDR2 SMNVEV (reference sequence). CDR3 length: 17 residues. With V trimmed by 5 bases and J by 2 bases, 11 bases remained unmatched. The CDR3 reads CASSTGTGVLENTEAFF. In DNA, the CDR3 is TGTGCCAGCAGTACCGGGACAGGGGTCCTCGAAAACACTGAAGCTTTCTTT.

The chain joins TRBV3-1 to TRBJ2-7, with D perhaps TRBD2 (6 bases). The CDR3 sequence is 14 residues long. V lost 4 bases, J lost 1 base, and 11 bases lay in between. Germline V gives CDR1 LGHDT, CDR2 YNNKEL (reference sequence). Here the CDR3 DNA reads TGTGCCAGCAGCCCAGCGGGCGGGTCCTACGAGCAGTACTTC. This sequence encodes CASSPAGGSYEQYF.

In this sample, this clonotype turned up a few times. V and J are TRBV18 and TRBJ1-6, with D hard to call. V was cut by 3 bases and J by 0 bases, with 9 bases left in between. This CDR3 is 16 amino acids long. The germline V gene has CDR1 KGHSH and CDR2 LQKENI. CDR3 region: CASSPLRSSYNSPLHF. The CDR3 nucleotides read TGTGCCAGCTCACCTCTCAGGAGCTCCTATAATTCACCCCTCCACTTT.

J is TRBJ2-2 and V is TRBV30, with TRBD1 identical over 9 bases. The length of the CDR3 is 14 residues. Per the germline V gene, CDR1 is GTSNPN and CDR2 is SVGIG (reference sequence). V was clipped by 4 bases and J by 6 bases; unmatched bases: 6. The CDR3 coding sequence is TGTGCCTGGACTGTAGGGACAGGGCCCGGGGAGCTGTTTTTT. Amino acids: CAWTVGTGPGELFF. Combining the CDR3 with reference TRBV30 and TRBJ2-2 gives the whole variable domain SQTIHQWPATLVQPVGSPLSLECTVEGTSNPNLYWYRQAAGRGLQLLFYSVGIGQISSEVPQNLSASRPQDRQFILSSKKLLLSDSGFYLCAWTVGTGPGELFFGEGSRLTVL.

This clonotype was counted ten times or more. J is TRBJ1-1 and V is TRBV29-1, with 8 bases fitting TRBD1. The CDR3 runs 14 residues. CDR1 SQVTM and CDR2 ANQGSEA come from the germline V gene. Trimming took 6 bases from V and 1 from J; bases not matched to a gene: 7. DNA of the CDR3: TGCAGCGTGGTTGGACAGGGACGGAACACTGAAGCTTTCTTT. This sequence encodes CSVVGQGRNTEAFF.

This clonotype was seen a few times. This chain uses TRBV19 with TRBJ2-1, with TRBD1 as a possible D gene (7 bases). Germline loops: CDR1 LNHDA, CDR2 SQIVND (reference sequence). The CDR3 consists of 15 residues. Trimming shortened V by 5 bases and J by 1 base, and 12 bases separated the two germline ends. The CDR3 is CASSGQGGSYNEQFF. The CDR3 coding sequence is TGTGCCAGTAGTGGTCAGGGGGGTTCCTACAATGAGCAGTTCTTC. The full variable domain, rest sourced from reference TRBV19 and TRBJ2-1, is DGGITQSPKYLFRKEGQNVTLSCEQNLNHDAMYWYRQDPGQGLRLIYYSQIVNDFQKGDIAEGYSVSREKKESFPLTVTSAQKNPTAFYLCASSGQGGSYNEQFFGPGTRLTVL.

This clonotype was observed a few times. The rearrangement uses TRBV27 and TRBJ1-5; unclear D gene. Trimming took 8 bases from V and 0 from J, leaving 14 bases between them. The CDR3 runs to 15 residues. Germline V lookup: CDR1 MNHEY, CDR2 SMNVEV (reference sequence). The CDR3 DNA sequence: TGTGCCAGCGGATACGGAATATATAGCAATCAGCCCCAGCATTTT. Translation gives CASGYGIYSNQPQHF.